These T cell receptor beta chains were read from a single sample in a study of shared clonotypes between healthy human individuals. TCRdb's table, derived via immunoSEQ multiplex PCR, lists solely in-frame clones and lacks some. The repertoire holds hundreds of thousands of clones, with about 90% as singletons. The sample consisted of naive CD8+ T cells sorted from blood. These receptors were obtained from a man aged 25 to 40 in good health. Both conserved end residues are trimmed from each CDR3.

J gene	V gene	CDR3 protein
TRBJ2-1	TRBV10-2	ASSEFSVNEQF
TRBJ1-5	TRBV15	ATSRAGASQPQH
TRBJ1-1	TRBV7-6	ASSFGTGWTEAF
TRBJ2-5	TRBV30	AWSVGSGGETQY
TRBJ2-1	TRBV29-1	SVEIVTYNEQF
TRBJ2-7	TRBV28	ASSSSTSGRPYEQY
TRBJ2-7	TRBV5-4	ASSLELGGNEQY
TRBJ1-1	TRBV4-3	ASSQDGVGEGDTEAF
TRBJ2-1	TRBV5-1	ASSFGQGYEQF
TRBJ2-2	TRBV28	ASNREIAENTGELF
TRBJ2-3	TRBV28	ASISSAGDTDTQY
TRBJ2-1	TRBV14	ASSQGQWVPGTSF
TRBJ1-5	TRBV4-1	ASSPGQFSNQPQH
TRBJ2-1	TRBV28	ASSPLGNEQF
TRBJ1-2	TRBV27	ASSLGQGYGYT